This paragraph reports one T cell receptor (beta chain). As yet, its antigen is unknown. TCRdb analysed the reads with MiXCR anew, one entry per CDR3 protein. The repertoire holds more than 250,000 distinct CDR3 sequences, with approximately 15% as singletons. V lost 4 bases and J 2 bases, leaving 21 bases between the germline ends. This CDR3 contains 17 residues. Germline values: CDR1 KGHSH, CDR2 LQKENI. The data were taken from a study of T cell repertoires in cytomegalovirus infection. General study points: Across the ex vivo response, the dominant clonotypes were HLA-C-restricted CMV-specific TCR beta clonotypes.

The material sequenced was PBMCs. The receptor was derived from a human donor in good health (CMV status not recorded). Some clones in this sample may be carry-over from other donors' samples. This chain joins TRBV18 and TRBJ2-7; TRBD2 is a possible D gene (6 bases). The DNA of the CDR3 is TGTGCCAGCTCACTAGGCGGGGACCCTACACATACCTACGAGCAGTACTTC. Translation gives CASSLGGDPTHTYEQYF.